What follows are 29 T cell receptor beta chains derived from one specimen sequenced in a study of blood T cell repertoires in COVID-19. Clones were read by immunoSEQ multiplex PCR, and TCRdb kept only the in-frame ones, dropping some. The data contain some 150,000 clones, 65% to 90% of them seen just once; the ten biggest clones take up over 10%. Sequenced: peripheral blood. These receptors came from an older woman with COVID-19, enrolled during active disease.

This chain connects TRBV7-2 to TRBJ2-1; 10 bases are a match to TRBD2. The CDR3 spans 16 residues. The V gene end was trimmed by 0 bases and the J gene end by 9 bases; junction bases not matched to a gene: 8. CDR1 is SGHTA, CDR2 FQGNSA, per germline. The chain's CDR3 is CASSLAPAGGPGEQFF. The CDR3 DNA reads as TGTGCCAGCAGCTTAGCGCCAGCGGGAGGGCCCGGTGAGCAGTTCTTC.

The chain employs TRBV6-5 and TRBJ2-2, with 7 bases fitting TRBD2. The germline CDR1 and CDR2 sequences are MNHEY and SVGAGI. V dropped 6 bases and J dropped 1; count of bases not matched to a gene: 5. This CDR3 is 15 amino acids long. CDR3 bases: TGTGCCAGCAGATGGGGAGGGGTGAACACCGGGGAGCTGTTTTTT. Translating it yields CASRWGGVNTGELFF.

This chain uses TRBV7-8 with TRBJ2-7; 10 bases are a match to TRBD1. Germline CDR1 SGHVS, CDR2 FQNEAQ. The CDR3 is 16 amino acids. The ends lost 1 base at V and 2 bases at J; junction bases unmatched: 5. DNA for the CDR3: TGTGCCAGCAGCTTAGGCGGGACAGGGGTTACCTACGAGCAGTACTTC. Amino acid sequence: CASSLGGTGVTYEQYF.

The chain joins TRBV11-3 to TRBJ2-2; 10 positions match TRBD1. Per germline, CDR1 SGHNT and CDR2 YENEEA. The junction had 5 bases not matched to a gene; V was cut back by 5 bases and J by 5 bases. The CDR3 spans 15 residues. The CDR3 region is CASSARDRGTGELFF. CDR3 sequence (DNA): TGTGCCAGCAGCGCCCGGGACAGGGGTACCGGGGAGCTGTTTTTT.

This clone occurred a few times. This chain links TRBV4-1 with TRBJ2-7; 10 bases are shared with TRBD2. CDR1 is MGHRA and CDR2 is YSYEKL in the germline V gene. Trimming removed 3 bases from V and 0 bases from J; junction bases left unmatched: 11. The CDR3 is made up of 18 amino acids. The CDR3 here is CASSQSGTSDSLSYEQYF. The CDR3 region has the DNA TGCGCCAGCAGCCAGTCCGGGACTAGCGATTCCCTCTCCTACGAGCAGTACTTC.

This clone was counted a single time. The chain employs TRBV4-2 and TRBJ2-3; D possibly corresponds to TRBD2 (6 bases). CDR3 length: 15 amino acids. The ends were cut back, 1 base at V and 6 bases at J, with 14 bases in the middle. Germline V gives CDR1 LGHNA, CDR2 YNFKEQ. CDR3 region: CASSQGGLIGDTQYF. CDR3 sequence (DNA): TGTGCCAGCAGCCAAGGGGGACTCATCGGGGATACGCAGTATTTT.

This clone occurred a few times. The rearrangement joins TRBV19 to TRBJ2-2, with TRBD1 matching 7 bases. Germline V gene lookup returns CDR1 LNHDA and CDR2 SQIVND (reference sequence). V gave up 4 bases and J gave up 2 bases; unmatched junction bases: 7. This CDR3 contains 16 residues. CDR3 nucleotides: TGTGCCAGTAGTACCTCCGGGACAGTTAACACCGGGGAGCTGTTTTTT. Protein sequence: CASSTSGTVNTGELFF.

The J gene is TRBJ1-1, the V gene TRBV7-9; D is perhaps TRBD1 (5 bases). Germline values: CDR1 SEHNR, CDR2 FQNEAQ (reference sequence). Trimming stripped 6 bases from V and 1 base from J, with 15 bases between. CDR3 length equals 15 residues. CDR3 region: CASSRNQGTNTEAFF. As DNA, the CDR3 is TGTGCCAGCAGTCGCAATCAGGGCACGAACACTGAAGCTTTCTTT.

This chain uses TRBV7-8 with TRBJ1-5, with D perhaps matching TRBD1 (6 bases). V lost 2 bases to trimming and J lost 7 bases, with 9 bases between them. Germline V gene data show CDR1 as SGHVS and CDR2 as FQNEAQ. CDR3 length equals 13 residues. CDR3 sequence reads: CASSLRGTQPQHF. CDR3 bases: TGTGCCAGCAGCTTAAGGGGGACACAGCCCCAGCATTTT.

V usage is TRBV3-1 (or the pseudogene TRBV3-2) and J usage is TRBJ1-3; D is unclear. CDR3 length equals 13 residues. V was cut by 4 bases and J by 7 bases, with 11 bases left in between. The germline gives CDR1 LGHDT, CDR2 YNNKEL (reference sequence). The CDR3 spells CASSPRRGNTIYF. CDR3 bases: TGTGCCAGCAGCCCCCGTAGAGGGAACACCATATATTTT.

The chain employs TRBV19 and TRBJ1-5, with a weak D call TRBD1 (5 bases). Germline lookup yields CDR1 LNHDA and CDR2 SQIVND (reference sequence). The CDR3 consists of 15 residues. V lost 0 bases and J lost 7, with 13 bases in between. The CDR3 DNA reads TGTGCCAGTAGTATAGATTTCAGGGTCAGCCAGCCCCAGCATTTT. This translates into CASSIDFRVSQPQHF.

J is TRBJ2-1 and V is TRBV21-1; the table's D call of TRBD2 was not tested on the DNA. TRBV21-1 is a documented pseudogene. The CDR3 consists of 15 residues. CDR3 coding DNA: TGTGCCAGCAGCAACGGGAGTGGCGGGCACAATGAGCAGTTCTTC. It encodes CASSNGSGGHNEQFF.

CDR3 amino acids: CALEGQSNEKLFF. CDR3 bases: TGTGCACTTGAGGGACAGTCTAATGAAAAACTGTTTTTT. This rearrangement joins TRBV30 to TRBJ1-4, with TRBD1 matching over 7 bases. CDR1 is GTSNPN and CDR2 is SVGIG in the germline V gene (reference sequence). The CDR3 consists of 13 residues.

This chain links TRBV27 with TRBJ2-6, with TRBD2 identical over 7 bases. The germline V gene encodes CDR1 MNHEY and CDR2 SMNVEV (reference sequence). CDR3 size: 14 residues. V trimming: 5 bases; J trimming: 3 bases; junction bases outside the gene matches: 1. CDR3 coding DNA: TGTGCCAGCAGTCCGGGGGGTGGGGCCAACGTCCTGACTTTC. It translates to CASSPGGGANVLTF.

The chain uses TRBV12-5 and TRBJ2-5, with 8 bases lining up with TRBD1. The CDR3 spans 18 residues. The V gene's germline CDR1 is LGHNT and CDR2 FRNRAP. Germline trimming cut 5 bases from V and 5 bases from J; bases unmatched to any gene: 19. CDR3 nucleotide sequence: TGTGCTAGTGGTCCCGCGTCTCCGGGGACAGGCGCCTGGGAGACCCAGTACTTC. Its translation: CASGPASPGTGAWETQYF. The variable domain in full, with the rest retrieved from reference TRBV12-5 and TRBJ2-5, is DARVTQTPRHKVTEMGQEVTMRCQPILGHNTVFWYRQTMMQGLELLAYFRNRAPLDDSGMPKDRFSAEMPDATLATLKIQPSEPRDSAVYFCASGPASPGTGAWETQYFGPGTRLLVL.

This clone was seen a few times. The J gene is TRBJ1-6, the V gene TRBV27; D not resolved. The CDR3 is 17 residues long. V lost 1 base, J lost 9 bases, and 19 bases lay in between. The V gene's germline CDR1 is MNHEY and CDR2 SMNVEV (reference sequence). The CDR3 coding sequence is TGTGCCAGCAGTTTATTGGCGGGATCCTTAGAAATTTCACCCCTCCACTTT. Protein product: CASSLLAGSLEISPLHF.

This clone was detected a few times. V usage is TRBV6-5 and J usage is TRBJ1-1; 8 nucleotides line up with TRBD1. Germline V gene sequence: CDR1 MNHEY, CDR2 SVGAGI. V lost 2 bases, J lost 6 bases, and 8 bases stayed unmatched. The length of the CDR3 is 15 residues. The DNA for the CDR3 is TGTGCCAGCAGTTACCACCGGACAGGGTTGGCTGAAGCTTTCTTT. This codes for CASSYHRTGLAEAFF.

The V call is TRBV9, the J call TRBJ2-1, with 12 bases identical to TRBD2. Unmatched junction bases numbered 7, after V lost 8 bases and J lost 7 bases. The CDR3 has 14 residues. CDR1 SGDLS and CDR2 YYNGEE come from the germline V gene. The CDR3 sequence is CASTQTSGSNEQFF. CDR3 DNA sequence: TGTGCCAGTACACAGACTAGCGGGAGTAATGAGCAGTTCTTC. The full variable domain, with the rest looked up from reference TRBV9 and TRBJ2-1, is DSGVTQTPKHLITATGQRVTLRCSPRSGDLSVYWYQQSLDQGLQFLIQYYNGEERAKGNILERFSAQQFPDLHSELNLSSLELGDSALYFCASTQTSGSNEQFFGPGTRLTVL.

The gene calls are TRBV7-3 and TRBJ1-1, with 7 bases that match TRBD1. The germline V gene has CDR1 SGHTA and CDR2 FQGTGA. The CDR3 runs 18 residues. With 5 bases clipped from V and 4 bases from J, the junction kept 19 bases outside the gene matches. Here the CDR3 DNA reads TGTGCCAGCAGCCCAACTCCGGGACAGCCATCTCCGAGCACTGAAGCTTTCTTT. This translates into CASSPTPGQPSPSTEAFF.

CDR3 nucleotides: TGTGCCACCAAGACTGGGTCCTACAATGAGCAGTTCTTC. Translation: CATKTGSYNEQFF. The J gene is TRBJ2-1, the V gene TRBV19; D is ambiguous. CDR1 and CDR2 (germline): LNHDA, SQIVND (reference sequence). The CDR3 runs 13 residues. V was cut by 10 bases and J by 1 base, with 11 bases left in between.

The genes are TRBV2 and TRBJ1-3; 8 positions match TRBD1. CDR1 and CDR2 from the germline V gene are SNHLY and FYNNEI. The CDR3 covers 15 residues. V lost 6 bases and J lost 9; bases outside the gene matches: 13. CDR3 in DNA: TGTGCCAGCAGCCTCGACAGGGGCCCAGGGGGCACCATATATTTT. It codes for CASSLDRGPGGTIYF.

The chain has TRBV5-1 and TRBJ2-7, with 10 bases identical to TRBD2. The CDR3 contains 15 residues. With 2 bases clipped from V and 0 bases from J, the junction kept 2 bases outside the gene matches. Germline CDR1 SGHRS, CDR2 YFSETQ. CDR3 in amino acids: CASSFSSGGSYEQYV. As DNA, the CDR3 is TGCGCCAGCAGCTTCTCTAGCGGGGGCTCCTACGAGCAGTACGTC.

The chain is built from TRBV27 and TRBJ1-2, with TRBD1 matching 11 bases. The CDR3 has 15 residues. CDR1 MNHEY and CDR2 SMNVEV come from the germline V gene (reference sequence). J was trimmed by 4 bases and V by 2 bases; bases with no gene match: 3. The CDR3 region has the DNA TGTGCCAGCAGTTTAGGGACAGGGGGAACCTATGGCTACACCTTC. This translates into CASSLGTGGTYGYTF.

This chain joins TRBV19 and TRBJ1-5; TRBD1 matches at 7 bases. CDR3 length equals 15 residues. Germline V gene data show CDR1 as LNHDA and CDR2 as SQIVND (reference sequence). The V segment lost 8 bases and the J segment 0 bases; nucleotides outside the gene matches: 7. CDR3 nucleotide sequence: TGTGCCAGTCGACAGGGTCCTTATAGCAATCAGCCCCAGCATTTT. This codes for CASRQGPYSNQPQHF.

This clone was seen a single time. The V and J genes are TRBV21-1 and TRBJ2-3; the table's D call TRBD1 went unverified against the DNA. TRBV21-1 is flagged as a pseudogene. This CDR3 has 16 residues. The CDR3 DNA is TGTGCCAGCAGTTGTGTGGCAGGGGGAGGCACAGATACGCAGTATTTT. It is translated as CASSCVAGGGTDTQYF.

The rearrangement joins TRBV7-7 to TRBJ2-1, with TRBD2 identical over 7 bases. The CDR3 has 17 amino acids. V gave up 9 bases and J gave up 1 base; unmatched junction bases: 15. Germline V CDR1 and CDR2: SSHAT, FNYEAQ (reference sequence). For the CDR3, the DNA is TGTGCCAGAGGCCCAAGCTGGGCGGGAGAATCCTACAATGAGCAGTTCTTC. Encoded protein: CARGPSWAGESYNEQFF.

The chain has TRBV18 and TRBJ2-3; a weak D match, TRBD1 (5 bases). CDR1 is KGHSH and CDR2 is LQKENI in the germline V gene. The CDR3 extends over 15 amino acids. V was trimmed by 3 bases and J by 2 bases, leaving 12 bases between them. CDR3: CASSPQQESTDTQYF. CDR3 coding DNA: TGTGCCAGCTCACCCCAACAGGAGTCCACAGATACGCAGTATTTT.

The CDR3 coding sequence is TGTGCCTGGAGCGTGCAGGGGAACACTGAAGCTTTCTTT. Protein product: CAWSVQGNTEAFF. V is TRBV30 and J is TRBJ1-1, with a tentative D call TRBD1 (5 bases). The CDR3 is 13 residues long. The germline V and J ends were trimmed by 3 bases and 1 base, with 9 bases remaining between them. CDR1 is GTSNPN, CDR2 SVGIG, per germline (reference sequence). Together with reference TRBV30 and TRBJ1-1, the CDR3 gives the full variable domain: SQTIHQWPATLVQPVGSPLSLECTVEGTSNPNLYWYRQAAGRGLQLLFYSVGIGQISSEVPQNLSASRPQDRQFILSSKKLLLSDSGFYLCAWSVQGNTEAFFGQGTRLTVV.

The rearrangement uses TRBV2 and TRBJ1-4, with D perhaps TRBD1 (6 bases). The CDR3 sequence is 15 residues long. Per the germline V gene, CDR1 is SNHLY and CDR2 is FYNNEI. Trimming took 8 bases from V and 0 from J, leaving 13 bases between them. The CDR3 reads CASRTVPATNEKLFF. The CDR3 DNA reads as TGTGCCAGCCGGACAGTTCCGGCAACTAATGAAAAACTGTTTTTT.